The next 24 T cell receptor beta chains were all read from a single sample in a study of human T cells and chemical hapten exposure (dated by TCRdb to the early 2020s). What the time point label conveys for this sample: patch test 2, 6 weeks after DPC sensitization. This sample's treatment or condition label indicates: therapeutic diphenylcyclopropenone sensitization with weekly scalp DPC. The library was generated by RACE. The sequencer was a NextSeq 500. TCRdb applied fastp at Q25 and MiXCR to the public reads, then kept only in-frame beta chains. Under each unique CDR3 protein, matching rows form one entry showing the most common genes and DNA. The sample contains 65,000 to 100,000 distinct CDR3 sequences, 6% to 8.5% of them found a single time. The ten largest clones take up 1.3% of the sample. The material sequenced was whole blood, taken in connection with sensitization to the hapten diphenylcyclopropenone (DPC). Receptors originate from a woman aged 30 to 39 with alopecia areata. Some clones in this sample may be carry-over from other donors' samples.

V usage is TRBV30 and J usage is TRBJ1-1, with D perhaps matching TRBD1 (5 bases). The CDR3 contains 12 residues. Germline CDR1 is GTSNPN and CDR2 is SVGIG (reference sequence). The ends were cut back, 2 bases at V and 6 bases at J, with 10 bases in the middle. CDR3 coding DNA: TGTGCCTGGAGTAGCGGGACTTCTGAAGCTTTCTTT. This translates into CAWSSGTSEAFF.

This clonotype was counted at least ten times. This chain connects TRBV29-1 to TRBJ1-1; a weak D match, TRBD1 (5 bases). The CDR3 loop spans 13 amino acids. The germline V gene encodes CDR1 SQVTM and CDR2 ANQGSEA. V dropped 4 bases and J dropped 4 bases, with 13 bases sitting between them. CDR3 loop: CSVVGGLGTEAFF. In DNA, the CDR3 is TGCAGCGTTGTGGGGGGTTTGGGCACTGAAGCTTTCTTT.

The chain joins TRBV19 to TRBJ2-1, with no clear D. Germline V gene data show CDR1 as LNHDA and CDR2 as SQIVND (reference sequence). V lost 5 bases, J lost 2 bases, and 7 bases lay in between. The CDR3 runs 13 residues. CDR3 protein: CASSVGAYNEQFF. CDR3 DNA: TGTGCCAGTAGTGTCGGAGCCTACAATGAGCAGTTCTTC.

This clonotype was detected many times. V is TRBV18 and J is TRBJ1-5; 8 nucleotides agree with TRBD1. J was trimmed by 6 bases and V by 2 bases; bases with no gene match: 6. This CDR3 has 15 amino acids. Germline CDR1 is KGHSH and CDR2 is LQKENI. The CDR3 DNA reads as TGTGCCAGCTCACCAGTTACAGGGGGATCTCAGCCCCAGCATTTT. Protein sequence: CASSPVTGGSQPQHF.

V is TRBV9 and J is TRBJ1-5; D is ambiguous. Trimming cost V 2 bases and J 5 bases, with 11 bases left between them. Germline assignment: CDR1 SGDLS and CDR2 YYNGEE. The CDR3 runs to 14 residues. DNA for the CDR3: TGTGCCAGCAGCGTTGGCCGGCATGATCAGCCCCAGCATTTT. Translation gives CASSVGRHDQPQHF.

This clonotype was seen only once. The chain carries TRBV7-9 and TRBJ1-1; D gene unclear. The CDR3 contains 14 residues. CDR1 and CDR2 (germline): SEHNR, FQNEAQ (reference sequence). Trimming cost V 3 bases and J 0 bases, with 8 bases left between them. CDR3 bases: TGTGCCAGCAGCTTTGGCGCAGTGAACACTGAAGCTTTCTTT. Translating gives CASSFGAVNTEAFF.

A few counts support this clonotype. The genes are TRBV6-2 or TRBV6-3 and TRBJ1-2; TRBD1 matches at 8 bases. Trimming took 8 bases from V and 6 from J; bases not matched to a gene: 11. This CDR3 has 14 residues. Per germline, CDR1 MNHEY and CDR2 SVGEGT. DNA of the CDR3: TGTGCCAGCCTCCCCGGACAGGGAACAGATGGCTACACCTTC. Protein: CASLPGQGTDGYTF.

The genes are TRBV12-3 or TRBV12-4 and TRBJ1-2; 11 nucleotides align to TRBD1. Unmatched junction bases numbered 5, after V lost 3 bases and J lost 8 bases. The CDR3 has 14 amino acids. This chain's CDR3 is CASSFGQGARGYTF. DNA of the CDR3: TGTGCCAGCAGTTTTGGACAGGGGGCTCGAGGCTACACCTTC.

The chain carries TRBV7-2 and TRBJ1-1; D is unresolved. The V end lost 4 bases, the J end lost 2 bases, and 11 bases lay between the germline ends. The CDR3 is made up of 14 amino acids. The germline V gene has CDR1 SGHTA and CDR2 FQGNSA. The CDR3 sequence: CASSSLQRNTEAFF. CDR3 nucleotides: TGTGCCAGCAGCTCACTACAGAGAAACACTGAAGCTTTCTTT. Combining the CDR3 with reference TRBV7-2 and TRBJ1-1 gives the whole variable domain GAGVSQSPSNKVTEKGKDVELRCDPISGHTALYWYRQSLGQGLEFLIYFQGNSAPDKSGLPSDRFSAERTGGSVSTLTIQRTQQEDSAVYLCASSSLQRNTEAFFGQGTRLTVV.

This clonotype came up a few times. The genes are TRBV19 and TRBJ1-3; 8 nucleotides match TRBD1. Unmatched junction bases numbered 0, after V lost 3 bases and J lost 2 bases. Per the germline V gene, CDR1 is LNHDA and CDR2 is SQIVND (reference sequence). The CDR3 is made up of 14 amino acids. The CDR3 nucleotides read TGTGCCAGTAGTATCAGGGGGCCTGGAAACACCATATATTTT. It codes for CASSIRGPGNTIYF.

At least ten counts were recorded for this clonotype. The rearrangement uses TRBV9 and TRBJ1-2; D might be TRBD1 (6 bases). The germline gives CDR1 SGDLS, CDR2 YYNGEE. The CDR3 totals 16 residues. The V end lost 4 bases, the J end lost 4 bases, and 20 bases lay between the germline ends. The CDR3 nucleotides read TGTGCCAGCAGCTCACGCCCCACAGGGAGCGGCTATGGCTACACCTTC. It translates to CASSSRPTGSGYGYTF.

In this sample, this clonotype turned up many times. The CDR3 loop reads CASSSGQGRYEQYF. The CDR3 DNA reads TGTGCCAGCAGCTCGGGACAGGGAAGGTACGAGCAGTACTTC. The chain joins TRBV6-6 to TRBJ2-7; the match to TRBD1 covers 9 bases. The V segment lost 6 bases and the J segment 4 bases; nucleotides outside the gene matches: 7. This CDR3 is built from 14 residues. The germline V gene has CDR1 MNHNY and CDR2 SVGAGI (reference sequence).

This chain joins TRBV25-1 and TRBJ1-2; a weak D match, TRBD1 (6 bases). With 6 bases removed from V and 5 bases from J, the gap between germline ends came to 10 bases. Looked up from germline, CDR1 is MGHDK and CDR2 is SYGVNS. This CDR3 has 12 residues. The CDR3 region is CASSRQEYGYTF. CDR3 DNA sequence: TGTGCCAGCAGCAGACAGGAGTATGGCTACACCTTC.

In its sample, this clonotype was seen a few times. J is TRBJ1-5 and V is TRBV20-1, with TRBD1 matching over 7 bases. CDR1 DFQATT and CDR2 SNEGSKA come from the germline V gene (reference sequence). This CDR3 has 16 amino acids. The V and J ends lost 2 bases and 1 base, in that order; junction bases with no gene match: 8. CDR3 coding DNA: TGCAGTGCTAGACCACGGGACAGACAGAGCAATCAGCCCCAGCATTTT. Its protein is CSARPRDRQSNQPQHF.

The chain carries TRBV2 and TRBJ1-5; 7 bases are shared with TRBD1. This CDR3 comprises 17 residues. Germline CDR1 is SNHLY and CDR2 is FYNNEI. The V and J ends lost 8 bases and 2 bases, in that order; junction bases with no gene match: 15. CDR3 DNA: TGTGCCAGCCTAGGACAGGCCCTAGTTATGGGCAATCAGCCCCAGCATTTT. This translates into CASLGQALVMGNQPQHF.

This clonotype has a handful of counts. This rearrangement joins TRBV7-6 to TRBJ1-1, with 9 bases aligning to TRBD1. J lost 7 bases, V lost 5 bases, and 8 bases had no gene match. The CDR3 is 14 amino acids. CDR1 is SGHVS, CDR2 FNYEAQ, per germline. The CDR3 loop is CASSDPRTGDEAFF. Here the CDR3 DNA reads TGTGCCAGCAGCGATCCGAGGACAGGGGATGAAGCTTTCTTT.

This clonotype showed up just a few times. The chain employs TRBV6-5 and TRBJ1-1, with 7 bases identical to TRBD1. J was trimmed by 9 bases and V by 2 bases; bases with no gene match: 6. The V gene's germline CDR1 is MNHEY and CDR2 SVGAGI. The CDR3 has 13 residues. Here the CDR3 reads CASSYTPGQKAFF. For the CDR3, the DNA is TGTGCCAGCAGTTACACTCCGGGACAGAAAGCTTTCTTT.

This clonotype was seen many times. J is TRBJ2-2 and V is TRBV7-8; 8 bases map to TRBD1. This CDR3 has 16 residues. Germline V gene data show CDR1 as SGHVS and CDR2 as FQNEAQ. V shed 2 bases and J 4 bases; nucleotides not matched to a gene: 6. The CDR3 here is CASSLWTGMGTGELFF. Written as DNA, the CDR3 is TGTGCCAGCAGCTTATGGACAGGGATGGGCACCGGGGAGCTGTTTTTT.

This clonotype was found a few times. The genes are TRBV5-1 and TRBJ1-1; tentative D call: TRBD1 (6 bases). The CDR3 length is 16 residues. Germline CDR1 is SGHRS and CDR2 is YFSETQ. V was trimmed by 0 bases and J by 4 bases, leaving 16 bases between them. The CDR3, as DNA: TGCGCCAGCAGCTTGGTGTATCGGGGGGCGAGCACTGAAGCTTTCTTT. Translating it yields CASSLVYRGASTEAFF.

This clonotype was recorded many times. The chain employs TRBV29-1 and TRBJ2-2; D not resolved. V was cut by 6 bases and J by 6 bases, with 11 bases left in between. The germline gives CDR1 SQVTM, CDR2 ANQGSEA. The CDR3 totals 12 residues. The CDR3 sequence: CSVPHMAGELFF. CDR3 in DNA: TGCAGCGTCCCACATATGGCCGGGGAGCTGTTTTTT.

This clonotype has a handful of counts. J is TRBJ1-1 and V is TRBV18; D not certain. Between the trimmed V and J ends, which lost 8 bases and 0 bases, there was a span of 22 bases. Germline values: CDR1 KGHSH, CDR2 LQKENI. The CDR3 is made up of 17 amino acids. This CDR3 reads CASAIGIVSAMNTEAFF. In DNA form, the CDR3 reads TGTGCCAGCGCTATAGGGATTGTGTCGGCTATGAACACTGAAGCTTTCTTT. The whole variable domain, filled in from reference TRBV18 and TRBJ1-1, reads NAGVMQNPRHLVRRRGQEARLRCSPMKGHSHVYWYRQLPEEGLKFMVYLQKENIIDESGMPKERFSAEFPKEGPSILRIQQVVRGDSAAYFCASAIGIVSAMNTEAFFGQGTRLTVV.

The chain employs TRBV29-1 and TRBJ1-3; no clear D. Germline lookup yields CDR1 SQVTM and CDR2 ANQGSEA. Trimming removed 5 bases from V and 0 bases from J, with 8 bases in between. CDR3 length: 13 amino acids. The DNA for the CDR3 is TGCAGCGTTAAATATAGCTCTGGAAACACCATATATTTT. Protein: CSVKYSSGNTIYF.

This clonotype was seen ten or more times. The CDR3 DNA reads TGTGCCAGCAGCTTAATGGGACAGTATAATTCACCCCTCCACTTT. Its protein is CASSLMGQYNSPLHF. The rearrangement links TRBV7-3 to TRBJ1-6; 7 bases fit TRBD1. Germline CDR1 is SGHTA and CDR2 is FQGTGA. CDR3 length: 15 residues. V gave up 1 base and J gave up 4 bases; unmatched junction bases: 1.

This clonotype was seen ten or more times. The chain is built from TRBV20-1 and TRBJ2-3, with 8 bases fitting TRBD2. CDR3 size: 15 residues. Unmatched junction bases numbered 9, after V lost 5 bases and J lost 2 bases. Germline V gene sequence: CDR1 DFQATT, CDR2 SNEGSKA (reference sequence). The CDR3 DNA reads TGCAGTGCTCGTACGGCTAGCGGGTCCACAGATACGCAGTATTTT. Translated, it gives CSARTASGSTDTQYF.